This TCR beta chain was recorded in a study of blood T cell repertoires in COVID-19. Study-level information: Researchers got acute and convalescent COVID-19 samples from the United States, Italy and Spain. In each case, the material was cDNA or gDNA derived from T cells, B-cell-depleted T cells, or PBMCs.

V dropped 4 bases and J dropped 10; count of bases not matched to a gene: 11. Looked up from germline, CDR1 is SGHRS and CDR2 is YFSETQ. The CDR3 sequence is 15 residues long. Some clones are missing from TCRdb's copy, which holds only in-frame ones; the method was immunoSEQ multiplex PCR. The sample consists of tens of thousands of clones, just under 85% of them appearing once. The TCR originated in a man aged 70-80 years with acute or convalescent COVID-19. Sequencing input: peripheral blood. V and J are TRBV5-1 and TRBJ2-3, with TRBD1 matching over 11 bases. CDR3 protein: CASSTGGTGGRAQYF. The CDR3 DNA reads TGCGCCAGCAGCACGGGCGGGACAGGGGGAAGAGCGCAGTATTTT.